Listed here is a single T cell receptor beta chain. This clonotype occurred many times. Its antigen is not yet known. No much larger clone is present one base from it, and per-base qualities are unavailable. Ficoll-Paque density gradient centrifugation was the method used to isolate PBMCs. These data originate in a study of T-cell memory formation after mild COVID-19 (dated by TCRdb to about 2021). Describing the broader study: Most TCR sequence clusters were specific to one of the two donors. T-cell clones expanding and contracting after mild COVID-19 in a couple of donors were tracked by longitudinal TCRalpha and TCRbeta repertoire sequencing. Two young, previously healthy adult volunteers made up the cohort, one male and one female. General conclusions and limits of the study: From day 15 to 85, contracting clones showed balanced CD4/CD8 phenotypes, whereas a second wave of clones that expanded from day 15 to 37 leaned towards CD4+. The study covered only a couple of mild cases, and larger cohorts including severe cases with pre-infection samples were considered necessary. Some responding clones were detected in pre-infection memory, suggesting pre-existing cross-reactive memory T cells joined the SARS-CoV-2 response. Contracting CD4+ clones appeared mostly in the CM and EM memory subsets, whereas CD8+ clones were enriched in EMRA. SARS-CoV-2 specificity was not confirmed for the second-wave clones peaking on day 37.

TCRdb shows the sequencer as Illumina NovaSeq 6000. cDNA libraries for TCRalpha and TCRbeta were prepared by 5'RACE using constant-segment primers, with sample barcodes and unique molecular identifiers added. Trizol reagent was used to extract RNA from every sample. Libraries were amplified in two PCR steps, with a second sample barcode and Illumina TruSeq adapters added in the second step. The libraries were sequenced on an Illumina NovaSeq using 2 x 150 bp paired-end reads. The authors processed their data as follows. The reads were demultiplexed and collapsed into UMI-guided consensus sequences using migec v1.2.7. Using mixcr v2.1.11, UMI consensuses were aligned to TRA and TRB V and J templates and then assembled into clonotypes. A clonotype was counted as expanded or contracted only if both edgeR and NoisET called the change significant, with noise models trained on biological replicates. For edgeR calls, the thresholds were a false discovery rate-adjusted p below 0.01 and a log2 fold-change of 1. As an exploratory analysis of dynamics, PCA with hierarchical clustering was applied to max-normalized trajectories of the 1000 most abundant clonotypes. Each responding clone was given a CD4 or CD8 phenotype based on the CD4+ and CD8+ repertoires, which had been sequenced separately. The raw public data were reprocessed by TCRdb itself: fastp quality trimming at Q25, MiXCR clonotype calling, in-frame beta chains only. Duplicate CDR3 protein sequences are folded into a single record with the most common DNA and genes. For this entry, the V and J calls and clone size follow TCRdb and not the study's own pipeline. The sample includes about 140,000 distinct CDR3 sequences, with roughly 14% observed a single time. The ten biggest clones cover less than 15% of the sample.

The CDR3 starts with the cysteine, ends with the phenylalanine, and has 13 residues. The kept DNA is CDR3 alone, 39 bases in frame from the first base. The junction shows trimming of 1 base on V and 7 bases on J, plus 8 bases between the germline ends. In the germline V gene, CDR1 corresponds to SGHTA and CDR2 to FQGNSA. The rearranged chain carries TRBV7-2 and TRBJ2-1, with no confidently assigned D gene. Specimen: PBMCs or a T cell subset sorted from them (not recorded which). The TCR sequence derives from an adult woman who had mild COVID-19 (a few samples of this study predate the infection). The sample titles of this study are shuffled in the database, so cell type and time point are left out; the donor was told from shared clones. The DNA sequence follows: TGTGCCAGCAGCTTAGAGCCTAGAAATGAGCAGTTCTTC. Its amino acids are CASSLEPRNEQFF.